This TCR beta chain comes out of a study of T cells after yellow fever vaccination. Study results and limitations: By day 5 rather than day 15, the secondary response had peaked, though it was weaker. Most primary-vaccination clones reappeared after the booster (about 97% CD4, more than 70% CD8).

Germline V lookup: CDR1 SGDLS, CDR2 YYNGEE. The CDR3 extends over 13 amino acids. V was pared by 4 bases and J by 7 bases, with 15 bases between. Making TCR cDNA involved 5'RACE template switching, which added UMIs and a universal primer site. TCRdb fed the 5' RACE reads into MiXCR, producing one record per CDR3 protein. Counted here are 350,000 to 550,000 distinct CDR3 sequences, roughly a sixth occurring once; the ten biggest clones make up 15% to 20%. With respect to this clonotype: Its antigen remains unidentified.

This clonotype originated in a man younger than 35 who received the YFV17D yellow fever vaccine. The chain couples TRBV9 to TRBJ2-7; D is possibly TRBD1 or TRBD2 (5 bases each). This specimen was PBMCs, taken before the yellow fever booster vaccination. CDR3 residues: CASSLRGQEEQYF. The CDR3 coding sequence is TGTGCCAGCAGCTTACGGGGCCAGGAGGAGCAGTACTTC. Looking up the rest from reference TRBV9 and TRBJ2-7 gives the full variable domain: DSGVTQTPKHLITATGQRVTLRCSPRSGDLSVYWYQQSLDQGLQFLIQYYNGEERAKGNILERFSAQQFPDLHSELNLSSLELGDSALYFCASSLRGQEEQYFGPGTRLTVT.